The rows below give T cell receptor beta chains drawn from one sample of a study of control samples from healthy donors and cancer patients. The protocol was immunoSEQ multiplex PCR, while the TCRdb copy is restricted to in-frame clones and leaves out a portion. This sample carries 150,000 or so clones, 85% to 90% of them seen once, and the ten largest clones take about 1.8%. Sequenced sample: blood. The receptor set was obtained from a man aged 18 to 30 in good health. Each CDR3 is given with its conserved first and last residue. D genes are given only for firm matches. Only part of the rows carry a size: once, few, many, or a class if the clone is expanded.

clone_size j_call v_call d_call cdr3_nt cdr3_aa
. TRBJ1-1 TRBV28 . TGTGCCAGCAGTTTACGGAGAGATAGGCAAGCTTTCTTT CASSLRRDRQAFF
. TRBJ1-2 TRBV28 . TGTGCCTGCGGGGCAGGGGACTTTAACTATGGCTATACCTTC CACGAGDFNYGYTF
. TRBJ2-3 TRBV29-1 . TGCAGCGCCATGACTTACAGCACAGATACGCAGTATTTT CSAMTYSTDTQYF
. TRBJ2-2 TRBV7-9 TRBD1 TGTGCCAGCAGCTTAGGGGACAGGGGTCTGATGGTCGCCGGGGAGCTGTTTTTT CASSLGDRGLMVAGELFF
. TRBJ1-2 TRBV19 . TGTGCCAGTAGTATAAGCAGGAGAGATGGCTACACCTTC CASSISRRDGYTF
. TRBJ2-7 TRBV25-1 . TGTGCCAGCAGAGGGACCCTCTCCTACGAGCAGTACTTC CASRGTLSYEQYF
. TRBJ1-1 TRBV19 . TGTGCCAGTAGTATCTTCCAGACGCCGAACACTGAAGCTTTCTTT CASSIFQTPNTEAFF
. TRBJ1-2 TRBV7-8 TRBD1 TGTGCCAGCAGCCCTGACCAAGGGACAGGGGGCGCAGGTGGCTACACCTTC CASSPDQGTGGAGGYTF
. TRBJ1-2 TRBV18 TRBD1 TGTGCCAGCTCACCGGGGCAGGGGGACGTCTATGGCTACACCTTC CASSPGQGDVYGYTF
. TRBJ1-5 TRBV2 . TGTGCCAGCTGGAGCGGGTTGAGCAATCAGCCCCAGCATTTT CASWSGLSNQPQHF
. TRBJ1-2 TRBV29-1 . TGCAGCGTAGATCCTAAAGGAAGCTACACCTTC CSVDPKGSYTF
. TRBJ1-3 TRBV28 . TGTGCCAGCAGTTTCGGGGGGCTAGACGGAAACACCATATATTTT CASSFGGLDGNTIYF
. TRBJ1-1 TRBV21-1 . TGTGCCAGCAGCAAAATGAGGGACAGAAAACTGAACACTGAAGCTTTCTTT CASSKMRDRKLNTEAFF
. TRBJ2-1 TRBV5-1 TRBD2 TGCGCCAGCAGCACCCGCGGGGGGGGCGTCGGGGAGCAGTTCTTC CASSTRGGGVGEQFF
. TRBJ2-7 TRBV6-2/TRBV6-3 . TGTGCCAGCAGTTACTCGATAGCCCCCTACGAGCAGTACTTC CASSYSIAPYEQYF
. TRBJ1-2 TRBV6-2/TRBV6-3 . TGTGCCAGCAGTTACTCGGGGACGAAGGGCTACACCTTC CASSYSGTKGYTF
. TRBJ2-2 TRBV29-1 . TGCAGCACTACGGGACGAACCGGGGAGCTGTTTTTT CSTTGRTGELFF
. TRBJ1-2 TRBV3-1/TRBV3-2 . TGTGCCAGCAGCCAAGGGGCGGGACACCGCTATGGCTACACCTTC CASSQGAGHRYGYTF
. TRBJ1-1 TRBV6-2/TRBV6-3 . TGTGCCAGCAGTTACATCAGGGATCCGTACACTGAAGCTTTCTTT CASSYIRDPYTEAFF
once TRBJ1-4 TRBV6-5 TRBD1 TGTGCCAGCAGACGGGACAGGGGGGCTGAAAAACTGTTTTTT CASRRDRGAEKLFF
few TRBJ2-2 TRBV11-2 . TGTGCCAGCAGCTTAATGTGGAGTCGGGCCGGGGAGCTGTTTTTT CASSLMWSRAGELFF
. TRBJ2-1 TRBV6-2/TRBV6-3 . TGTGCCAGCAGTTACGGGCGGCAGGGGTTAGCCTACTCCTACAATGAGCAGTTCTTC CASSYGRQGLAYSYNEQFF
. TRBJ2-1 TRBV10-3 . TGTGCCATCAGTGAAAGAGCTTCGAGCTCCTACAATGAGCAGTTCTTC CAISERASSSYNEQFF